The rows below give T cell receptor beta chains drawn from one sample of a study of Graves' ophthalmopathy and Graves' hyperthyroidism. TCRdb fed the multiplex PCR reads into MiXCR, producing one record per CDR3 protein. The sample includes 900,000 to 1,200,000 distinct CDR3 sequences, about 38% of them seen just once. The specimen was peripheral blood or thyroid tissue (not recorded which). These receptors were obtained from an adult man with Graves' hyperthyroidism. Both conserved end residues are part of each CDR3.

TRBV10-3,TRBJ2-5,CAISGQGAETQYF
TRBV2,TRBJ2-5,CASSPYFGRPSTQETRYF
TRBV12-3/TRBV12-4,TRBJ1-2,CASSPREGTIYGYTF
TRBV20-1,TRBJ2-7,CSAGQIDYEQYF
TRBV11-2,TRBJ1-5,CASSGPGTDNQPQHF
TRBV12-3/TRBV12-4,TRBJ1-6,CASSLALADSPLHF
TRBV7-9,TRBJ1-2,CASSLPTRQGASGYTF
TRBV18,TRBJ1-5,CASSPGIFEGMGQPQHF
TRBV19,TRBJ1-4,CASSIDRRQGRKLFF
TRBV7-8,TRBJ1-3,CASSLVAGASPGNTIYF
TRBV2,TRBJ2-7,CASSEQLRAQYF
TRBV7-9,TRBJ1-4,CASSLGSGDVEKLFF
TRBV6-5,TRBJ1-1,CATGQGAGGTEAFF
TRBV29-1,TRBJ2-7,CSGTTDSYEQYF